Following are 2 T cell receptor beta chains from one sample sequenced in a study of blood T cell repertoires in COVID-19. The protocol was immunoSEQ multiplex PCR, while the TCRdb copy is restricted to in-frame clones and leaves out a portion. The sample gives 150,000 or so clones, around 87% of which show up once; around an eighth is in the top ten. The specimen sequenced was peripheral blood. The receptor source for this set is a young man with COVID-19, enrolled during active disease.

The V gene is TRBV19, the J gene TRBJ1-1, with D uncertain. Trimming removed 1 base at V and 3 bases at J, with 15 bases between. The CDR3 spans 16 residues. The germline gives CDR1 LNHDA, CDR2 SQIVND (reference sequence). The CDR3 spells CASSIVWTSGDTEAFF. In nucleotides, the CDR3 is TGTGCCAGTAGTATAGTGTGGACCTCCGGGGACACTGAAGCTTTCTTT.

The chain joins TRBV7-2 to TRBJ2-7; TRBD1 agrees at 9 bases. Germline V gene sequence: CDR1 SGHTA, CDR2 FQGNSA. V shed 5 bases and J 2 bases; nucleotides not matched to a gene: 4. The CDR3 consists of 14 residues. CDR3 sequence (DNA): TGTGCCAGCAGCCACGGGACAGGGACCTACGAGCAGTACTTC. This sequence encodes CASSHGTGTYEQYF.